These 28 T cell receptor beta chains were sequenced from one sample in a study of shared clonotypes between healthy human individuals. Assay used: immunoSEQ multiplex PCR; TCRdb lists only in-frame clones, some missing. The sample shows some 2,400,000 clones, around 95% of them seen only once. Material: naive CD4+ T cells sorted from blood. As for subset: CD45RA+ positively selected. These receptors were obtained from a man in his late teens or twenties in good health.

Comment on this clone: Other DNA sequences of this sample code for an identical CDR3. The V gene is TRBV7-9, the J gene TRBJ2-3; D unresolved. V was clipped by 1 base and J by 4 bases, with 9 bases between them. The germline V gene has CDR1 SEHNR and CDR2 FQNEAQ (reference sequence). The CDR3 runs to 14 residues. CDR3 DNA sequence: TGTGCCAGCAGCTTAGGGACGAGTGCAGATACGCAGTATTTT. Its translation: CASSLGTSADTQYF. Filled out from reference TRBV7-9 and TRBJ2-3, the complete variable domain reads DTGVSQNPRHKITKRGQNVTFRCDPISEHNRLYWYRQTLGQGPEFLTYFQNEAQLEKSRLLSDRFSAERPKGSFSTLEIQRTEQGDSAMYLCASSLGTSADTQYFGPGTRLTVL.

The CDR3 region has the DNA TGTGCCAGCAGACCTAGCGGGGGGTTCTACAATGAGCAGTTCTTC. Amino acid sequence: CASRPSGGFYNEQFF. V and J are TRBV2 and TRBJ2-1; 11 bases are a match to TRBD2. The germline gives CDR1 SNHLY, CDR2 FYNNEI. V gave up 6 bases and J gave up 3 bases; unmatched junction bases: 4. This CDR3 is 15 amino acids long.

Concerning this clone itself: The sample has other DNA sequences that encode this CDR3 too. The rearrangement joins TRBV2 to TRBJ2-1, with 9 bases matching TRBD2. Germline CDR1 and CDR2: SNHLY and FYNNEI. This CDR3 has 16 amino acids. The V gene end was trimmed by 1 base and the J gene end by 2 bases; junction bases not matched to a gene: 3. CDR3 coding DNA: TGTGCCAGCAGTGAAGGAGCGGGAGGAACCTACAATGAGCAGTTCTTC. This gives the protein CASSEGAGGTYNEQFF.

The chain combines TRBV19 with TRBJ2-1; 12 bases match TRBD2. J lost 5 bases, V lost 5 bases, and 10 bases had no gene match. The CDR3 extends over 17 amino acids. Germline V gene sequence: CDR1 LNHDA, CDR2 SQIVND (reference sequence). This CDR3 is CASSRGAWTSGNNEQFF. CDR3 DNA: TGTGCCAGTAGTCGGGGGGCCTGGACTAGCGGGAACAATGAGCAGTTCTTC.

The genes are TRBV28 and TRBJ2-7; D could derive from TRBD1 or TRBD2 (5 bases each). Germline V lookup: CDR1 MDHEN, CDR2 SYDVKM. V gave up 10 bases and J gave up 2 bases, with 21 bases separating them. The CDR3 runs to 15 residues. The CDR3 region has the DNA TGTGCCACCACCGACAGTGGGACCTCTACCTACGAGCAGTACTTC. This codes for CATTDSGTSTYEQYF.

V usage is TRBV30 and J usage is TRBJ1-2, with D perhaps matching TRBD1 (6 bases). Trimming pared 1 base from V and 8 bases from J, leaving 17 bases between. From germline, CDR1 is GTSNPN and CDR2 SVGIG (reference sequence). The CDR3 consists of 14 residues. CDR3 residues: CAWSGDKSTAGYTF. CDR3 DNA sequence: TGTGCCTGGAGTGGGGACAAATCCACGGCCGGCTACACCTTC. Complete variable domain (other parts from reference TRBV30 and TRBJ1-2): SQTIHQWPATLVQPVGSPLSLECTVEGTSNPNLYWYRQAAGRGLQLLFYSVGIGQISSEVPQNLSASRPQDRQFILSSKKLLLSDSGFYLCAWSGDKSTAGYTFGSGTRLTVV.

V gene TRBV6-6 combines with J gene TRBJ1-2; 12 bases are shared with TRBD1. The germline V gene has CDR1 MNHNY and CDR2 SVGAGI (reference sequence). The CDR3 has 16 residues. With 4 bases clipped from V and 8 bases from J, the junction kept 11 bases outside the gene matches. The CDR3 DNA is TGTGCCAGCAGTTTACTCTTGGGACAGGGGGCTGGAGGCTACACCTTC. It codes for CASSLLLGQGAGGYTF.

The chain carries TRBV4-3 and TRBJ2-7; D not certain. Per the germline V gene, CDR1 is LGHNA and CDR2 is YSLEER. The CDR3 runs to 16 residues. V dropped 0 bases and J dropped 4 bases, with 16 bases sitting between them. In nucleotides, the CDR3 is TGCGCCAGCAGCCAAGAAGTGGCCTCCCCTCGATACGAGCAGTACTTC. This gives the protein CASSQEVASPRYEQYF.

The chain links TRBV7-2 to TRBJ1-6; tentatively, D is TRBD1 (5 bases). The germline CDR1 and CDR2 sequences are SGHTA and FQGNSA. V was pared by 5 bases and J by 6 bases, with 17 bases between. The CDR3 consists of 16 residues. The CDR3 loop reads CASSPGVGYGNSPLHF. CDR3 in DNA: TGTGCCAGCAGCCCGGGGGTAGGGTATGGTAATTCACCCCTCCACTTT.

The chain recombines TRBV5-1 with TRBJ2-3, with 7 bases that match TRBD1. Trimming took 4 bases from V and 4 from J; bases not matched to a gene: 6. Germline values: CDR1 SGHRS, CDR2 YFSETQ. This CDR3 contains 14 residues. CDR3 DNA sequence: TGCGCCAGCAGCCTACGGACAGGCCCAGATACGCAGTATTTT. Translation gives CASSLRTGPDTQYF.

The table lists this clone with a count of one. This same CDR3 is encoded by further DNA sequences in the sample. The V and J genes are TRBV2 and TRBJ1-2; D might be TRBD1 (5 bases). This CDR3 is built from 11 residues. Germline V gene lookup returns CDR1 SNHLY and CDR2 FYNNEI. The V gene lost 3 bases and the J gene lost 8 bases, with 7 bases spanning the gap. Here the CDR3 DNA reads TGTGCCAGCAGTGAGGGGGTCGGCTACACCTTC. Protein sequence: CASSEGVGYTF.

This clone was detected once. The chain is built from TRBV6-6 and TRBJ2-1; possibly TRBD1 or TRBD2 for D (7 bases each). Between the trimmed V and J ends, which lost 6 bases and 10 bases, there was a span of 22 bases. Germline V lookup: CDR1 MNHNY, CDR2 SVGAGI (reference sequence). This CDR3 region has 15 residues. The CDR3 protein is CASSTTGEGTPEQFF. CDR3 nucleotides: TGTGCCAGCAGCACAACAGGGGAGGGGACTCCGGAGCAGTTCTTC.

The V and J genes are TRBV9 and TRBJ2-2, with 7 bases aligning to TRBD1. Per the germline V gene, CDR1 is SGDLS and CDR2 is YYNGEE. Trimming took 4 bases from V and 6 from J; bases not matched to a gene: 9. The CDR3 runs 15 residues. The CDR3 spells CASSRDSLMAGELFF. The CDR3 nucleotides read TGTGCCAGCAGCCGGGACAGTCTAATGGCCGGGGAGCTGTTTTTT.

V gene TRBV19 combines with J gene TRBJ1-5, with TRBD1 matching 8 bases. The CDR3 has 16 residues. J gave up 7 bases and V 5 bases, and 13 bases lay outside the gene matches. Germline V CDR1 and CDR2: LNHDA, SQIVND (reference sequence). The chain's CDR3 is CASSPRTGRLGQPQHF. CDR3 coding DNA: TGTGCCAGTAGTCCGCGGACAGGGCGCCTGGGGCAGCCCCAGCATTTT.

This chain joins TRBV5-1 and TRBJ1-1; TRBD1 is a possible D gene (5 bases). Germline values: CDR1 SGHRS, CDR2 YFSETQ. V lost 4 bases, J lost 2 bases, and 12 bases lay in between. The CDR3 sequence is 14 residues long. The CDR3 nucleotides read TGCGCCAGCAGCCAGCGACAGACAAACACTGAAGCTTTCTTT. Protein product: CASSQRQTNTEAFF.

This chain links TRBV29-1 with TRBJ2-7, with D perhaps being TRBD1 or TRBD2 (5 bases each). CDR1 is SQVTM and CDR2 is ANQGSEA in the germline V gene. The CDR3 consists of 13 residues. The ends were cut back, 5 bases at V and 0 bases at J, with 11 bases in the middle. For the CDR3, the DNA is TGCAGCGTTTCCGGGACGGACTCCTACGAGCAGTACTTC. This translates into CSVSGTDSYEQYF.

The V gene is TRBV6-6, the J gene TRBJ1-2, with D uncertain. Germline values: CDR1 MNHNY, CDR2 SVGAGI (reference sequence). Trimming took 6 bases from V and 4 from J, leaving 21 bases between them. The CDR3 contains 16 residues. CDR3 amino acids: CASSPDPARPFYGYTF. The CDR3 DNA follows: TGTGCCAGCAGCCCCGACCCCGCCAGACCCTTCTATGGCTACACCTTC.

On this clone itself: Other DNA sequences in this specimen translate into the identical CDR3. The rearrangement joins TRBV5-1 to TRBJ2-1; 9 bases match TRBD2. The CDR3 totals 15 residues. Looked up from germline, CDR1 is SGHRS and CDR2 is YFSETQ. After removal of 0 bases from V and 7 bases from J, the junction contained 5 bases not matched to a gene. CDR3 amino acids: CASSLGLAGRNEQFF. Here the CDR3 DNA reads TGCGCCAGCAGCTTGGGGCTAGCGGGGCGAAATGAGCAGTTCTTC.

For this clone: This sample includes further DNA sequences coding for the same CDR3. V and J are TRBV10-3 and TRBJ2-7; the D gene is possibly TRBD2 (6 bases). Per germline, CDR1 ENHRY and CDR2 SYGVKD. V was cut by 0 bases and J by 1 base, with 7 bases left in between. There are 14 residues in the CDR3. CDR3 in DNA: TGTGCCATCAGTGAGTCGGGGGGTTCCTACGAGCAGTACTTC. Translated: CAISESGGSYEQYF.

The V gene is TRBV5-1, the J gene TRBJ2-7; D is possibly TRBD1 (7 bases). The germline V gene encodes CDR1 SGHRS and CDR2 YFSETQ. The CDR3 extends over 15 amino acids. The ends were cut back, 4 bases at V and 2 bases at J, with 16 bases in the middle. The CDR3 DNA reads as TGCGCCAGCAGCCGCGGGACAGCTGCTACCTACGAGCAGTACTTC. It is translated as CASSRGTAATYEQYF. Complete variable domain (other parts from reference TRBV5-1 and TRBJ2-7): KAGVTQTPRYLIKTRGQQVTLSCSPISGHRSVSWYQQTPGQGLQFLFEYFSETQRNKGNFPGRFSGRQFSNSRSEMNVSTLELGDSALYLCASSRGTAATYEQYFGPGTRLTVT.

CDR3 coding DNA: TGTGCCACCAGCAGAGATCCAATCAGTGGAAACACCATATATTTT. Translating gives CATSRDPISGNTIYF. The chain has TRBV15 and TRBJ1-3; no definite D call. The CDR3 length is 15 residues. CDR1 is LNHNV, CDR2 YYDKDF, per germline (reference sequence). The V gene lost 0 bases and the J gene lost 3 bases, with 9 bases spanning the gap.

The chain couples TRBV27 to TRBJ2-7, with D perhaps matching TRBD2 (7 bases). V was shortened by 4 bases and J by 3 bases, with 13 bases between the two germline ends. The CDR3 is 14 residues long. The V gene's germline CDR1 is MNHEY and CDR2 SMNVEV (reference sequence). CDR3 in amino acids: CASSWGGGGYEQYF. CDR3 nucleotide sequence: TGTGCCAGCAGTTGGGGAGGGGGTGGCTACGAGCAGTACTTC.

The chain has TRBV27 and TRBJ2-7, with 8 nucleotides matching TRBD1. Germline V lookup: CDR1 MNHEY, CDR2 SMNVEV (reference sequence). V dropped 4 bases and J dropped 10; count of bases not matched to a gene: 6. The CDR3 is 12 amino acids. CDR3 in amino acids: CASSSTGVEQYF. The CDR3 DNA sequence: TGTGCCAGCAGTTCGACAGGGGTTGAACAGTACTTC.

The CDR3 spells CASSYSGLAEYEQYF. The CDR3, as DNA: TGTGCCAGCAGTTACTCAGGGCTAGCAGAATACGAGCAGTACTTC. The chain combines TRBV6-5 with TRBJ2-7, with D possibly being TRBD2 (5 bases). Trimming removed 0 bases at V and 4 bases at J, with 13 bases between. Per germline, CDR1 MNHEY and CDR2 SVGAGI. This CDR3 has 15 amino acids.

V gene TRBV19 combines with J gene TRBJ2-7, with D possibly called TRBD1 or TRBD2 (7 bases each). The CDR3 contains 15 residues. Germline-derived CDR1 and CDR2 are LNHDA and SQIVND (reference sequence). Trimming shortened V by 5 bases and J by 3 bases, and 17 bases separated the two germline ends. The CDR3 loop reads CASSPRQGGLYEQYF. The CDR3 DNA is TGTGCCAGTAGTCCCAGACAGGGAGGGCTCTACGAGCAGTACTTC.

The J gene is TRBJ2-3, the V gene TRBV6-1; 7 positions match TRBD1. CDR3 length: 15 residues. From germline, CDR1 is MNHNS and CDR2 SASEGT. V lost 5 bases and J lost 2; bases outside the gene matches: 7. The chain's CDR3 is CASSSPGQNTDTQYF. CDR3 nucleotides: TGTGCCAGCAGTAGCCCGGGACAGAACACAGATACGCAGTATTTT.

V and J are TRBV5-6 and TRBJ2-7, with D uncertain. The length of the CDR3 is 14 residues. V gave up 1 base and J gave up 3 bases, with 11 bases separating them. CDR1 SGHDT and CDR2 YYEEEE come from the germline V gene. CDR3 in DNA: TGTGCCAGCAGCTTGAATGGATGGAACTACGAGCAGTACTTC. It translates to CASSLNGWNYEQYF.

The gene calls are TRBV6-1 and TRBJ2-3, with TRBD2 matching 13 bases. The CDR3 totals 16 residues. V lost 4 bases to trimming and J lost 4 bases; unmatched junction nucleotides: 5. Germline lookup yields CDR1 MNHNS and CDR2 SASEGT. The CDR3 loop reads CASSGKLAGGPDTQYF. Here the CDR3 DNA reads TGTGCCAGCAGTGGGAAACTAGCGGGGGGGCCAGATACGCAGTATTTT.